This TCR beta chain was documented in a study of early stage breast cancer tumors. Overall study context: About 70% of the 16 invasive tumors were ER+, PR+ and HER2-.

Blood replicates held 0.5 ug DNA, tumor or normal breast about 1.5 ug, two each. Sequencing was performed with immunoSEQ multiplex PCR; in TCRdb, only in-frame clones are kept and a portion is missing. The sample lists about 6,000 clones, approximately 78% seen once, with 11% in the top ten. As regards this clone: Its target is not known.

Study outcomes and limitations: Tumor and normal breast were distinguished via blood comparison in about 90% of the 16 patients. Tumors had approximately 2.5-fold higher T cell density than normal breast.

The receptor was derived from a person between 65 and 80 years old with breast cancer. Sequencing was done on a sample of normal breast tissue next to the tumor.

This CDR3 reads CASSSGGGSYEQYF. In nucleotides, the CDR3 is TGTGCCAGCAGCTCTGGCGGCGGGTCCTACGAGCAGTACTTC. The chain couples TRBV5-4 to TRBJ2-7, with a tentative D call TRBD2 (5 bases). V dropped 3 bases and J dropped 1 base, with 11 bases sitting between them. The germline V gene has CDR1 SGHNT and CDR2 YYREEE (reference sequence). The CDR3 has 14 residues.